This TCR beta chain was identified during a study of T-cell memory formation after mild COVID-19. Study results and limitations: Specificity for SARS-CoV-2 was not confirmed among the second-wave clones peaking on day 37. CD4+ contracting clones were mainly CM and EM; CD8+ ones, EMRA. Pre-infection memory already had some responding clones, implying cross-reactive memory joined. Contracting clones from day 15 to 85 had balanced CD4/CD8; later expanders favoured CD4+.

TCRdb independently ran MiXCR on the 5' RACE reads; one entry per CDR3 protein. The sample has 560,000 or so distinct CDR3 sequences, roughly 17% seen once. Remarks on this clonotype: Its specificity is not known.

Sample: PBMCs or a T cell subset sorted from them (not recorded which). The TCR was taken from an adult woman who had mild COVID-19 (a few samples of this study predate the infection). Cell type and time point are not known.

The CDR3 region is CASSNTENTEAFF. The CDR3, as DNA: TGTGCCAGCAGCAATACAGAGAACACTGAAGCTTTCTTT. The rearrangement joins TRBV12-3 or TRBV12-4 to TRBJ1-1; no clear D gene. This CDR3 has 13 residues. Trimming cost V 6 bases and J 1 base, with 9 bases left between them.